This T cell receptor (beta chain) emerged from a study of technical replicates of blood from a handful of donors. V lost 3 bases and J lost 4, with 9 bases in between. The CDR3 is made up of 13 amino acids. From germline, CDR1 is MDHEN and CDR2 SYDVKM. Some clones are missing from TCRdb's copy, which holds only in-frame ones; the method was immunoSEQ multiplex PCR. The sample has over 70,000 clones, approximately 94% seen once. Input material: T cells isolated from PBMCs. The clonotype was recovered from a human donor in good health. The chain links TRBV28 to TRBJ2-5, with no clear D. CDR3 protein: CASSFWSPETQYF. In DNA form, the CDR3 reads TGTGCCAGCAGTTTCTGGAGTCCAGAGACCCAGTACTTC.